This TCR beta chain appears in the sequencing data of a study of cytomegalovirus exposure and HLA in healthy donors. Study findings and constraints: Listed as cytomegalovirus-associated were over 150 TCR beta chains.

J gave up 6 bases and V 5 bases, and 12 bases lay outside the gene matches. Germline loops: CDR1 MNHEY, CDR2 SVGAGI. CDR3 size: 15 residues. Libraries were prepared by immunoSEQ multiplex PCR; TCRdb keeps only in-frame clonotypes and omits some of them. In the table there are about 78,000 clones, about 96% of which are singletons. On this clone itself: Its cognate antigen is unknown.

Sequencing was done on a sample of PBMCs. The sequence was collected from a man in his late teens or twenties in good health and CMV-seropositive. The rearrangement uses TRBV6-5 and TRBJ2-5; 7 bases agree with TRBD2. The CDR3 loop reads CASSRSPGGIKTQYF. The CDR3 DNA reads as TGTGCCAGCAGTCGCTCCCCCGGGGGGATCAAGACCCAGTACTTC.